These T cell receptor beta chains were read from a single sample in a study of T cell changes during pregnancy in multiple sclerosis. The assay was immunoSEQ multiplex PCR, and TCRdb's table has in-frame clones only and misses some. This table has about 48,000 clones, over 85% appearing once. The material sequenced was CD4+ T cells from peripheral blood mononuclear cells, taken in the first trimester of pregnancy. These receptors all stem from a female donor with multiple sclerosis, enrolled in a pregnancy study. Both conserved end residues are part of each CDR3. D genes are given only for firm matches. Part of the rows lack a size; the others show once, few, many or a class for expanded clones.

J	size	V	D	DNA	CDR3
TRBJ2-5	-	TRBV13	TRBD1	TGTGCCAGCACGCCTGGGGTACAGGGGTTTGGCGCCCAGCAAGAGACCCAGTACTTC	CASTPGVQGFGAQQETQYF
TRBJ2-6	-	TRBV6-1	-	TGTGCCAGCAGTGTTGGACTAAACTCTGGGGCCAACGTCCTGACTTTC	CASSVGLNSGANVLTF
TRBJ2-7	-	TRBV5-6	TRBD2	TGTGCCAGCAGCTTGTGGAGCGGGGAATTCGACGAGCAGTACTTC	CASSLWSGEFDEQYF
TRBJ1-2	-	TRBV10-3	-	TGTGCCATCGCCGGCGGGGACTGGGGCATAAACTATGGCTACACCTTC	CAIAGGDWGINYGYTF
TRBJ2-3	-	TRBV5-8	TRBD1	TGTGCCAGCAGCCGGATGACAGGGGGCACAGATACGCAGTATTTT	CASSRMTGGTDTQYF
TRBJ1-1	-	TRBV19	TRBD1	TGTGCCAGTAGTCACAGGGGTGGTGAAGCTTTCTTT	CASSHRGGEAFF
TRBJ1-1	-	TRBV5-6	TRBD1	TGTGCCAGCAGCTCCCCTTGGGGGGGACAGGGGCGGACGGAAGCTTTCTTT	CASSSPWGGQGRTEAFF
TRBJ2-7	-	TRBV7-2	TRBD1	TGTGCCAGCAGCCAACAATTGGGACAGGGGGTACACGAGCAGTACTTC	CASSQQLGQGVHEQYF
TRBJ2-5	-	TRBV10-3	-	TGTGCCTCCGGGGAAGAGACCCAGTACTTC	CASGEETQYF
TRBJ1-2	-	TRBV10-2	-	TGCGCCAGCAGTGAGACGATGAGCTATGGCTACACCTTC	CASSETMSYGYTF
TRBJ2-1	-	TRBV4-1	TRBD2	TGCGCCAGCAGCCAAGTCCCCCTAGCGGGGGCCCGCAATGAGCAGTTCTTC	CASSQVPLAGARNEQFF
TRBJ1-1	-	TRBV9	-	TGTGCCAGCAGCGTAGCCAGGGACACTGAAGCTTTCTTT	CASSVARDTEAFF
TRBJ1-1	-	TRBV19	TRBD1	TGTGCCAGTAGGAGGACAGGGACTGACACTGAAGCTTTCTTT	CASRRTGTDTEAFF
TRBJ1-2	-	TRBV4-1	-	TGCGCCAGCAGCCAAGATGGGGGGATCTATGGCTACACCTTC	CASSQDGGIYGYTF
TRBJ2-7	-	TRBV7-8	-	TGTGCCAGCAGCACCCGACAGGCCAAACAGTACTTC	CASSTRQAKQYF
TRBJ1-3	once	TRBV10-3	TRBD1	TGTGCCATCACACGGGACAGGGAAGGAAACACCATATATTTT	CAITRDREGNTIYF
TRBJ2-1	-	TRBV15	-	TGTGCCACCAGCAGAGATGGACAAGACTACAATGAGCAGTTCTTC	CATSRDGQDYNEQFF
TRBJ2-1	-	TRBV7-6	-	TGTGCCAGCAGCTCTCTCCCTGACTACCCGAACTCACCCTCCTACAATGAGCAGTTCTTC	CASSSLPDYPNSPSYNEQFF
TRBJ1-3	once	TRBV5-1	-	TGCGCCAGCAGCCTCGAGGGCCAAGGAAACACCATATATTTT	CASSLEGQGNTIYF
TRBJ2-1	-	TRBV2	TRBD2	TGTGCCAGCAGTTTGACTAGCGGGGGGGCGGATGAGCAGTTCTTC	CASSLTSGGADEQFF
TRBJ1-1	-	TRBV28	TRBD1	TGTGCCAGCGGAGGACAGGGATCGATAGCTGAAGCTTTCTTT	CASGGQGSIAEAFF
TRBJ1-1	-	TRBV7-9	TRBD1	TGTGCCAGCAGCTTAATTGAGGGGGCCACTGAAGCTTTCTTT	CASSLIEGATEAFF
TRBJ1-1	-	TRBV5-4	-	TGTGCCAGCAGCCCGGGCGGGGGCACTCGGAACACTGAAGCTTTCTTT	CASSPGGGTRNTEAFF
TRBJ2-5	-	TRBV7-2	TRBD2	TGTGCCAGCAGCTTCCTCGGGGGGTTAGCGGGGGGGACGCGGGAGACCCAGTACTTC	CASSFLGGLAGGTRETQYF
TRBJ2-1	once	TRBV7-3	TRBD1	TGTGCCAGCAGCTCACGGGACAGGAGTAATGAGCAGTTCTTC	CASSSRDRSNEQFF
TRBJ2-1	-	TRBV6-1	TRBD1	TGTGCCAGCAAGAGCGACAGGGTATCCTACAATGAGCAGTTCTTC	CASKSDRVSYNEQFF
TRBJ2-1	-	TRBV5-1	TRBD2	TGCGCCAGCAGCTTGGTTCCTAGCGGGGTGATCTACAATGAGCAGTTCTTC	CASSLVPSGVIYNEQFF
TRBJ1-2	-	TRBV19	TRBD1	TGTGCCAGTACCATGGGGGACAGGGAGGTCTCCCGTGGCTACACCTTC	CASTMGDREVSRGYTF
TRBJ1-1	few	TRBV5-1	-	TGCGCCAGCAGCTCGGACGGACAGCCGAACACTGAAGCTTTCTTT	CASSSDGQPNTEAFF
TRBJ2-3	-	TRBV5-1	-	TGCGCCAGCAGCTACGCTGGGACTTCTAGCACAGATACGCAGTATTTT	CASSYAGTSSTDTQYF
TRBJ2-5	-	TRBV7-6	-	TGTGCCAGCAGCTTAAGCGCGGAGACCCAGTACTTC	CASSLSAETQYF
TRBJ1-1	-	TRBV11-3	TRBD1	TGTGCCAGCAGCTCTGGACAGGGGACGAACACTGAAGCTTTCTTT	CASSSGQGTNTEAFF
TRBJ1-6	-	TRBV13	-	TGTGCCAGCAGCTTATCAGGGGAGGGAGATAATTCACCCCTCCACTTT	CASSLSGEGDNSPLHF
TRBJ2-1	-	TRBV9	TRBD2	TGTGCCAGCAGCGTACGTCCGGGACTAGCGATGAATGAGCAGTTCTTC	CASSVRPGLAMNEQFF
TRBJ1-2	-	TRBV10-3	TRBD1	TGTGCCATCAGCGAAGGGACAGGGGGCCCGAAGGGCTACACCTTC	CAISEGTGGPKGYTF
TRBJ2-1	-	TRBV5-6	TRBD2	TGTGCCAGCAGCTTGGGGGGGGGAGTCTACAATGAGCAGTTCTTC	CASSLGGGVYNEQFF
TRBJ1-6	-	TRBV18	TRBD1	TGTGCCAGCTCACCAACGACAGGGGAGAATTCACCCCTCCACTTT	CASSPTTGENSPLHF
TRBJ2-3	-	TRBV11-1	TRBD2	TGTGCCAGCAGCTTGGGACTAGCGGACACAGATACGCAGTATTTT	CASSLGLADTDTQYF
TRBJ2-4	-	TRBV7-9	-	TGTGCCAGCAGCTACGTGTGGCCAACTAGGGAAGTGGGAAACATTCAGTACTTC	CASSYVWPTREVGNIQYF
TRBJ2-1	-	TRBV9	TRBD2	TGTGCCAGCAGCATCGTAGCGGGGGGCAACAATGAGCAGTTCTTC	CASSIVAGGNNEQFF
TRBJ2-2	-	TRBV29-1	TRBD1	TGCAGCGTGATACGGACAGGGAACACCGGGGAGCTGTTTTTT	CSVIRTGNTGELFF
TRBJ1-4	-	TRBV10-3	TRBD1	TGTGCCATCAGTGAGTCGCCCAGGGGGCTGGTCATGATGGATGAAAAACTGTTTTTT	CAISESPRGLVMMDEKLFF
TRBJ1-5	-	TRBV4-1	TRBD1	TGCGCCAGCAGCGAAACAGGGGGCCTTCAGAATCAGCCCCAGCATTTT	CASSETGGLQNQPQHF
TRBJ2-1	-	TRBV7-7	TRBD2	TGTGCTAGCAGCTTAGCAGGCGGGGGGCCCAATGAGCAGTTCTTC	CASSLAGGGPNEQFF
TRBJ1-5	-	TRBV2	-	TGTGCCAGCAGTGAGACTCGTGCTGAGCCCCAGCATTTT	CASSETRAEPQHF
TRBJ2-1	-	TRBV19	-	TGTGCCAGTAGTATAATTAACAGGGTCCACAATGAGCAGTTCTTC	CASSIINRVHNEQFF
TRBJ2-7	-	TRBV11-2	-	TGTGCCAGCAGCTTGGGGGCTTACGAGCAGTACTTC	CASSLGAYEQYF
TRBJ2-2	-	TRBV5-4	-	TGTGCCAGCAGCCCTGACACCGCCACCGGGGAGCTGTTTTTT	CASSPDTATGELFF
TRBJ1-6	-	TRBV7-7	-	TGTGCTAGCGCCTATTTTAGCTCCTATAATTCACCCCTCCACTTT	CASAYFSSYNSPLHF
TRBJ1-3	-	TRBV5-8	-	TGTGCCAGCAGCTTGGGGTGGTCGAGCTCTGGAAACACCATATATTTT	CASSLGWSSSGNTIYF
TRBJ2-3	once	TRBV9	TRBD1	TGTGCCAGCAGCGTAGGAGGGACAGGGGGCGGCACAGATACGCAGTATTTT	CASSVGGTGGGTDTQYF
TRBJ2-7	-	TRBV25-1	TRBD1	TGTGCCAGCAGAGAACCCGGGACAGGGATAAGTGAGCAGTACTTC	CASREPGTGISEQYF
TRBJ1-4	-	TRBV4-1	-	TGCGCCAGCAGCCACCGAAGGGAGGCAACTAATGAAAAACTGTTTTTT	CASSHRREATNEKLFF
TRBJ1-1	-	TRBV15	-	TGTGCCACCAGCAGAGGTCGGGGGAGGGCGAACACTGAAGCTTTCTTT	CATSRGRGRANTEAFF
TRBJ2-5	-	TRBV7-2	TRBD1	TGTGCCAGCAGCCCCCACCGGGACAGACAAGAGACCCAGTACTTC	CASSPHRDRQETQYF
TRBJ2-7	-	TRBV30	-	TGTGCCTGGAGTGCTTTGGGGGCACCATTCCTACGAAAGTACTTC	CAWSALGAPFLRKYF